What follows describes a single T cell receptor beta chain. Its antigen remains unidentified. There are no base qualities to consult, and no much larger clone falls within one base. TCRbeta CDR3 regions were amplified from genomic DNA by means of the immunoSEQ Assay, a bias-controlled multiplex PCR. The study's own analysis went as follows. The number of nucleated cells in each sample was estimated from the amplification of reference gene primers within the assay. Sequence reads were collapsed and filtered to measure the absolute abundance of every unique TCRbeta CDR3 rearrangement. For each sample, productive Simpson clonality was calculated as the square root of Simpson's diversity index over productive rearrangements. TCRdb mirrors the immuneACCESS table, restricted to in-frame sequences. Some clones are absent from its copies; in checked studies, under half trace to an unresolved V gene, and the reason for the others is unknown. V, J and clone size are taken as reported in that table, and D and trimming were inferred from the DNA itself. This sample is represented by some 100,000 clones; around four fifths of them were singletons. The leading ten clones occupy approximately 30% of the sample.

These data originate in a study of blood T cell repertoires in COVID-19 (dated by TCRdb to about 2020). Concerning the study at large: Samples from collaborators originated in the United States, Italy and Spain and spanned both the acute and convalescent phases of COVID-19. The dataset comprised deeply sampled blood TCRbeta repertoires from subjects exposed to, actively infected with, or recovered from COVID-19. Where available, HLA class I and class II types were obtained from metadata supplied by the sample provider rather than from assay-based typing. The samples were drawn from two sources: the first 160 participants of the ongoing ImmuneRACE study, and over 1,000 subjects contributed by 6 global collaborators. The sample metadata nearly always contained a de-identified subject ID, COVID-19 status, age in years and sex. A freely available public database, intended as a resource for researchers studying the immune response to SARS-CoV-2, is where the repertoires were released. The prospective study material was composed of cDNA or gDNA derived from T cells, B-cell-depleted T cells, or PBMCs.

Each collaborating institution followed its own protocols to collect whole blood in K2EDTA tubes. For TCRbeta analysis, collaborators shipped samples in one of three forms: frozen whole blood, isolated PBMCs, or DNA extracted from either of those sample types. As encoded in the germline V gene, CDR1 is MNHEY while CDR2 is SVGEGT. Trimming costs V 5 bases and J 7 bases, and their ends lie 14 bases apart. The cysteine opens and the phenylalanine closes a CDR3 of 13 amino acids. The retained sequence is limited to the CDR3, 39 bases, with the frame set at the first base. Results and caveats for the whole study, not just this receptor: Clinical and demographic metadata were provided uncurated, with the amount varying by source and participant.

Recombination joined TRBV6-2 or TRBV6-3 with TRBJ1-1; there is no confident call for the D gene. The source of this sequence is a man between 65 and 80 years old with active or convalescent COVID-19. The sequencing input was peripheral blood. The DNA sequence follows: TGTGCCAGCAGTCTGATCCGGTTAAATGAAGCTTTCTTT. This is translated as CASSLIRLNEAFF.